This TCR beta chain was captured by sequencing in a study of T cell changes during pregnancy in multiple sclerosis. The V end lost 3 bases, the J end lost 1 base, and 9 bases lay between the germline ends. CDR1 is SGHVS, CDR2 FQNEAQ, per germline. The CDR3 spans 14 residues. Some clones are missing from TCRdb's copy, which holds only in-frame ones; the method was immunoSEQ multiplex PCR. The sample carries some 46,000 clones, about 93% recorded once. This chain connects TRBV7-8 to TRBJ1-1; D might be TRBD1 (5 bases). This TCR came from a female donor with multiple sclerosis, enrolled in a pregnancy study. Material: CD4+ T cells from peripheral blood mononuclear cells, obtained after pregnancy. CDR3 coding DNA: TGTGCCAGCAGCTTGAGGACACCGAACACTGAAGCTTTCTTT. Translated: CASSLRTPNTEAFF.